The 17 T cell receptor beta chains reported below all come from one sample, sequenced in a study of CD8+ T cells in alopecia areata. Documented treatment: oral pan-JAK inhibitor, 5-10 mg twice daily. Following extraction, RNA underwent reverse transcription to cDNA, which served as the sequencing template. Here immunoSEQ multiplex PCR was the method, and the copy in TCRdb shows in-frame clones only, minus some. The sample includes 150,000 to 200,000 clones, about 55% of them seen just once. The material was CD8+ T cells sorted from blood, obtained at week 24, from a patient treated with tofacitinib. These receptors were collected from a human donor with alopecia areata.

The chain combines TRBV4-3 with TRBJ2-7; 8 bases map to TRBD1. Germline values: CDR1 LGHNA, CDR2 YSLEER. The CDR3 extends over 15 amino acids. V shed 0 bases, J shed 2 bases, and the junction held 3 bases outside the gene matches. In DNA form, the CDR3 reads TGCGCCAGCAGCCAAGATCAGGACAGGGCCTACGAGCAGTACTTC. Translating gives CASSQDQDRAYEQYF.

The chain links TRBV2 to TRBJ2-7; 10 nucleotides align to TRBD2. CDR1 is SNHLY, CDR2 FYNNEI, per germline. The junction had 2 bases not matched to a gene; V was cut back by 6 bases and J by 0 bases. The length of the CDR3 is 14 residues. CDR3 amino acids: CASSPSGSSYEQYF. In DNA form, the CDR3 reads TGTGCCAGCAGCCCTAGCGGGAGCTCCTACGAGCAGTACTTC.

This sequence joins TRBV13 and TRBJ2-1, with TRBD2 matching over 10 bases. The CDR3 runs 17 residues. The germline gives CDR1 PRHDT, CDR2 FYEKMQ (reference sequence). J lost 5 bases, V lost 6 bases, and 13 bases had no gene match. Written as DNA, the CDR3 is TGTGCCAGCAGAGCCACGCGGCTAGCGGGGGATCACAATGAGCAGTTCTTC. The encoded protein is CASRATRLAGDHNEQFF.

In its sample, this clone was seen once. The V gene is TRBV29-1, the J gene TRBJ1-2; no reliable D call. The CDR3 is 12 amino acids. Germline CDR1 and CDR2: SQVTM and ANQGSEA. Trimming removed 4 bases at V and 1 base at J, with 7 bases between. The CDR3 sequence is CSVVYSNYGYTF. The CDR3 DNA reads as TGCAGCGTTGTTTACAGTAACTATGGCTACACCTTC.

The chain recombines TRBV19 with TRBJ1-5; no definite D call. V shed 2 bases and J shed 3 bases, with 8 bases lying between them. CDR3 size: 14 residues. The germline CDR1 and CDR2 sequences are LNHDA and SQIVND (reference sequence). The CDR3 loop is CASSISGDNQPQHF. CDR3 nucleotides: TGTGCCAGTAGTATATCCGGGGACAATCAGCCCCAGCATTTT.

V and J are TRBV29-1 and TRBJ1-2; TRBD1 might be the D (5 bases). The CDR3 length is 12 residues. Germline V gene data show CDR1 as SQVTM and CDR2 as ANQGSEA. Trimming stripped 6 bases from V and 6 bases from J, with 14 bases between. In nucleotides, the CDR3 is TGCAGCGTCGCCGGGACTTCAAATGGCTACACCTTC. Amino acids: CSVAGTSNGYTF.

This clone came up a few times. The rearrangement joins TRBV13 to TRBJ2-7; 7 bases line up with TRBD2. The junction had 8 bases not matched to a gene; V was cut back by 8 bases and J by 1 base. CDR3 length: 14 amino acids. Germline values: CDR1 PRHDT, CDR2 FYEKMQ (reference sequence). CDR3 loop: CASEYSGVSYEQYF. CDR3 nucleotides: TGTGCCAGCGAATACAGCGGGGTGTCCTACGAGCAGTACTTC.

The chain combines TRBV9 with TRBJ2-4, with 9 bases matching TRBD2. The CDR3 sequence is 14 residues long. Trimming removed 4 bases from V and 6 bases from J; junction bases left unmatched: 5. Germline CDR1 is SGDLS and CDR2 is YYNGEE. CDR3 sequence (DNA): TGTGCCAGCAGCCCCCGACTAGCGGCAAACATTCAGTACTTC. Translation gives CASSPRLAANIQYF.

The rearrangement joins TRBV25-1 to TRBJ2-1; 7 nucleotides agree with TRBD2. V trimming: 7 bases; J trimming: 8 bases; junction bases outside the gene matches: 8. The CDR3 covers 13 residues. Germline V gene data show CDR1 as MGHDK and CDR2 as SYGVNS. Here the CDR3 DNA reads TGTGCCAGCACCCCCCCCGGGGGGTATGAGCAGTTCTTC. It specifies CASTPPGGYEQFF. The full variable domain, in which reference TRBV25-1 and TRBJ2-1 provide the parts outside the CDR3, is EADIYQTPRYLVIGTGKKITLECSQTMGHDKMYWYQQDPGMELHLIHYSYGVNSTEKGDLSSESTVSRIRTEHFPLTLESARPSHTSQYLCASTPPGGYEQFFGPGTRLTVL.

The genes are TRBV6-6 and TRBJ1-4; TRBD1 matches at 8 bases. V lost 4 bases, J lost 6 bases, and 4 bases stayed unmatched. Germline V lookup: CDR1 MNHNY, CDR2 SVGAGI (reference sequence). This CDR3 is 14 amino acids long. CDR3 loop: CASSSQGAYEKLFF. The CDR3 DNA follows: TGTGCCAGCAGTTCTCAGGGGGCATATGAAAAACTGTTTTTT.

This clone occurred once. This CDR3 is also generated by other DNA sequences in the sample. The chain employs TRBV4-3 and TRBJ2-7, with TRBD2 as a possible D gene (5 bases). The germline CDR1 and CDR2 sequences are LGHNA and YSLEER. CDR3 size: 15 residues. V was clipped by 0 bases and J by 3 bases, with 12 bases between them. The CDR3 loop is CASSQDGRGSYEQYF. The CDR3 region has the DNA TGCGCCAGCAGCCAAGACGGACGGGGTAGCTACGAGCAGTACTTC.

Only a few counts were recorded for this clone. The J gene is TRBJ2-7, the V gene TRBV29-1; TRBD2 matches at 12 bases. Trimming took 5 bases from V and 1 from J; bases not matched to a gene: 3. This CDR3 region has 14 residues. Germline lookup yields CDR1 SQVTM and CDR2 ANQGSEA. CDR3 in amino acids: CSVFGLAGSYEQYF. The CDR3 region has the DNA TGCAGCGTTTTTGGACTAGCGGGGTCCTACGAGCAGTACTTC.

V gene TRBV29-1 combines with J gene TRBJ2-3; D possibly corresponds to TRBD2 (7 bases). Germline CDR1 reads SQVTM; CDR2 reads ANQGSEA. Trimming removed 3 bases at V and 5 bases at J, with 12 bases between. This CDR3 has 13 residues. The CDR3 loop reads CSVDRGAVDTQYF. CDR3 bases: TGCAGCGTTGACCGGGGGGCGGTAGATACGCAGTATTTT.

The gene calls are TRBV7-9 and TRBJ2-1; D possibly corresponds to TRBD2 (6 bases). Trimming removed 4 bases at V and 12 bases at J, with 13 bases between. Germline values: CDR1 SEHNR, CDR2 FQNEAQ (reference sequence). The CDR3 length is 12 residues. The CDR3, as DNA: TGTGCCAGCAGCTCCGGGGGTGAGTGGCAGTTCTTC. Its translation: CASSSGGEWQFF.

This sequence joins TRBV9 and TRBJ2-3; D unresolved. Per germline, CDR1 SGDLS and CDR2 YYNGEE. The CDR3 is made up of 15 amino acids. V was shortened by 0 bases and J by 2 bases, with 10 bases between the two germline ends. This CDR3 is CASSVGSGLTDTQYF. The CDR3 nucleotides are TGTGCCAGCAGCGTAGGGTCAGGCCTCACAGATACGCAGTATTTT.

This clone has a single count. V gene TRBV5-1 combines with J gene TRBJ1-1; 7 bases align to TRBD1. Trimming at V came to 0 bases and at J to 3 bases, leaving 8 bases not matched to a gene. The CDR3 covers 16 residues. Germline V gives CDR1 SGHRS, CDR2 YFSETQ. DNA of the CDR3: TGCGCCAGCAGCTTGGGACAGGGAGGGACGGACACTGAAGCTTTCTTT. The encoded protein is CASSLGQGGTDTEAFF. The whole variable domain, filled in from reference TRBV5-1 and TRBJ1-1, reads KAGVTQTPRYLIKTRGQQVTLSCSPISGHRSVSWYQQTPGQGLQFLFEYFSETQRNKGNFPGRFSGRQFSNSRSEMNVSTLELGDSALYLCASSLGQGGTDTEAFFGQGTRLTVV.

This clone has only a few counts. The V and J genes are TRBV14 and TRBJ1-6, with 9 bases aligning to TRBD1. Germline CDR1 SGHDN, CDR2 FVKESK. V shed 0 bases and J 15 bases; nucleotides not matched to a gene: 6. This CDR3 has 14 amino acids. The CDR3 DNA reads TGTGCCAGCAGCCAAGAAAGGCGGGGACAGGGCCTCCACTTT. It yields the protein CASSQERRGQGLHF.